This TCR beta chain was observed in a study of cytomegalovirus exposure and HLA in healthy donors (dated by TCRdb to the late 2010s). With respect to the entire study: According to an earlier analysis of several hundred of the donors, 150 million to 200 million T cells yielded approximately 120 million unique TCR beta sequences and more than 250 Gb of sequence data. Roughly 310 gigabases of sequencing data and tens of millions of unique TCR sequences were included in an early release covering 500 to 750 HLA-typed donors. Among the roughly 400 genotyped donors, 81% belonged to the genetic ancestry cluster associated with self-reported Caucasian donors. The aim of the study was to test whether cataloging public T cell receptors could identify signatures of past pathogen exposure. Using immunosequencing, the study profiled T cell repertoires from 500 to 800 subjects and related those repertoires to cytomegalovirus serostatus. Along with the approximately 620-subject first cohort, a separate validation cohort of over a hundred different subjects was used. High-throughput TCR immunosequencing, statistical association of individual TCRs with disease status, and machine learning were combined to predict cytomegalovirus infection status. In a later analysis, previously published TCR beta repertoires from 666 donors were re-analyzed and high-resolution HLA genotyping was added so that TCR occurrence patterns could be studied. Rather than drawing on any new phenotypic data, the later analysis identified candidate immune exposures from TCR beta sequences and the way those sequences occurred across donors. An earlier analysis of some 600 of the donors applied high-throughput TCR beta sequencing to assess whether each TCR beta V gene segment acted as functional or pseudogenic. Donor age, sex, ethnicity and CMV serostatus were collected together with the repertoire data. A later genetic analysis used genome-wide SNP genotypes for about 60% of the 666 donors, treating that subset as a discovery cohort. All discovery cohort repertoires had been generated using a single sequencing platform. Both class I and class II loci were covered by HLA typing, at four-digit resolution. The number of donors typed differed by locus, with about 629-640 for A, B, C, DRB1 and DQB1, roughly 520 for DQA1, nearly 610 for DPA1, and approximately 470 for DPB1. Five DR-DQ haplotypes were handled as single units for association and clustering because linkage in the cohort was strong. On average, roughly 250,000 unique TCR beta nucleotide sequences were sequenced per donor among several hundred genotyped donors of the cohort, with 15% to 20% of those sequences being non-productive.

Overall study outcomes, separate from this receptor: An earlier analysis of 450 to 750 of the donors showed that most TCR beta V segments appeared in productive rearrangements either about 87% or about 30% of the time, which broadly matched IMGT annotations. In a later analysis, some 17,000 TCR beta sequences were associated with specific HLA alleles at a false discovery rate of 0.05. The 87-base-pair reads could not distinguish some IMGT-functional V segments, including TRBV6-2 and TRBV6-3, so those segments were excluded. A group of highly shared sequence variants was considered likely to be a technical artifact of the sequencing pipeline. In a later analysis, TCR association rates were found to vary across HLA loci, with the most associated TCRs seen for DRB1 alleles and the fewest for HLA-C alleles. It was suggested by the authors that the approach could potentially be generalized to other disease states and immunological phenotypes. Correlated functional status among segregating V segments might be attributable to linkage disequilibrium, but an unknown experimental factor could not be ruled out. In vitro tests confirmed that a few of the cytomegalovirus-associated TCR beta chains recognize cytomegalovirus antigens. Because HLA typing was unavailable for some donors at each locus, only the typed subset was used in association tests. In a later genetic analysis, fewer N-insertions in productive TCRs were reported among donors in an Asian-associated ancestry cluster than the approximately 630-donor mean. A further reported finding was that TCR beta sequences accurately predicted the HLA-A and HLA-B alleles for most subjects in the first cohort. A later analysis found that HLA-associated TCR beta chains were more clonally expanded and had lower generation probabilities than equally common non-associated chains. In both the original and validation cohorts, the classifier was reported to diagnose cytomegalovirus status with high specificity and sensitivity. Most TCR sequences were seen in very few donors, while some public TCRs were found in many individuals. About 17 rarely observed V segments, including chromosome 9 orphons, were excluded from the earlier analysis of approximately 500 of the donors because counts were too low. A later analysis reported that several top co-occurrence clusters appeared linked to parvovirus B19, influenza, CMV and Epstein-Barr virus. Strong co-occurrence of HLA alleles, especially DR and DQ, made assigning TCR associations to individual alleles difficult. Most CMV-associated TCR beta chains appeared to be HLA-restricted in a later analysis, and the HLA associations seemed to be driven largely by CMV exposure. Roughly uniform sequencing depth across donors was assumed in presence/absence analyses, although this assumption may not hold. Only TCR beta chains were sequenced in this cohort, and the absence of alpha or paired-chain data limited detectable features. CMV serostatus was the only immune exposure information available for the cohort. A total of 150 to 200 TCR beta chains were listed by the study as associated with cytomegalovirus. An association between a missense DCLRE1C variant and V-gene and J-gene trimming of TCR beta chains was found in a later genetic analysis and replicated in an independent cohort.

The cohort comprised 550 to 700 healthy bone marrow donors. All cohort members were sampled while nominally healthy, although unrecorded immune exposures were likely present. The donor was CMV seropositive and belonged to the group of 270 or so seropositive cohort members. Each donor provided a peripheral blood sample, and peripheral blood mononuclear cells were used for TCR beta sequencing. The Qiagen DNeasy Blood Extraction Kit was used to extract genomic DNA from the blood cell samples. The library was made by the immunoSEQ multiplex PCR assay. For the multiplex PCR, a mixture combining 60 forward primers for TCR Vbeta segments and 13 reverse primers for TCR Jbeta segments was used. A multiplex PCR assay on genomic DNA amplified the CDR3 region of rearranged TCR beta genes. On the Illumina HiSeq System, the amplified TCR beta libraries were sequenced as 87-base-pair reads. Processing in the source paper ran as follows. Across the roughly 700 repertoires, a later analysis counted 78 million or so unique TCR beta chains, roughly 11 million of which were shared by at least two donors. Raw reads were error-corrected and collapsed into unique sequences by a nearest-neighbor algorithm in which closely related sequences were merged to remove PCR and sequencing errors. V, D and J gene segments were assigned by aligning CDR3 sequences to IMGT reference sequences. For a sequence to be retained, a match of at least six nucleotides to both a V gene segment and a J gene segment was required. A rearrangement was called productive if the CDR3 had no stop codons and remained in frame with V and J, and every other rearrangement was called non-productive. Following IMGT convention, CDR3 was defined as the stretch from the second conserved V-encoded cysteine up to the conserved J-encoded phenylalanine. The earlier analysis of about 560 of the donors excluded any sequence lacking an unambiguous match to a single V gene segment. In an earlier analysis of a few hundred of the donors, V segments were called functional above 56.7% productive rearrangements and were called segregating when the between-donor standard deviation exceeded 5%. A statistical classification framework was developed to diagnose cytomegalovirus status using the catalog of TCR beta chain sequences. A later analysis assigned V and J genes by comparing TCR nucleotide sequences with IMGT/GENE-DB human TR gene sequences. The TCRdist pipeline was used in a later analysis to assign CDR3 sequences and most-parsimonious VDJ recombination scenarios. In a later analysis, each TCR beta chain was defined by its CDR3 amino acid sequence together with its V-gene family, and reads without a unique V-gene family were excluded. In a later analysis, some 600 highly shared, low-generation-probability nucleotide sequences were removed to address suspected cross-contamination and a sequencing artifact. For each public chain, a later analysis derived a clonal expansion index from normalized ranks of inferred template counts within each repertoire. In a later analysis, generation probabilities were computed with a VDJ recombination model fitted to out-of-frame rearrangements, and the resulting probabilities were checked against IGoR. In a later analysis, TCR-TCR, TCR-HLA and TCR-CMV co-occurrence was scored with hypergeometric tests, and a repertoire-size bias correction was applied to TCR pairs. A later analysis estimated false discovery rates by permuting HLA or CMV assignments 20 times. In a later analysis, co-occurring TCRs were grouped with DBSCAN, and TCRdist sequence similarity was added when clustering was performed within HLA-allele-positive subsets. Co-occurrence clustering excluded repertoires with fewer than 30,000 or more than 120,000 public chains, plus five with anomalous nucleotide sharing. The table was pulled from immuneACCESS by TCRdb, which kept in-frame rearrangements only. Such tables lose some clones; where checked, under half of the loss comes from unresolved V genes, and the rest has no known cause. The D gene and trimming were derived from the DNA, and the V and J assignments and clone size from that table. Per the sample table, the count is fewer than 85,000 clones. The top ten constitute 5% of the sample.

The germline V and J ends show losses of 3 bases and 7 bases respectively, and no gene match explains 7 bases of the junction. CDR1 SGHRS and CDR2 YFSETQ are derived from the germline V gene. The CDR3 has 14 amino acids, counting the end cysteine and phenylalanine. Only CDR3 DNA remains: 42 bases, in frame from the first base. With respect to this clone: Its antigen target is currently unknown.

The chain uses TRBV5-1 and TRBJ1-1; TRBD1 agrees with 9 junctional bases. Sequenced: PBMCs. This clonotype was sampled from a woman in her thirties or forties in good health and CMV-seropositive. The DNA reads as follows: TGCGCCAGCAGCTCGCTGGGGGGACAGGGTGAAGCTTTCTTT. Translated, this gives CASSSLGGQGEAFF.